This passage covers 31 T cell receptor beta chains from one sample sequenced in a study of blood T cell repertoires in COVID-19. Profiled with immunoSEQ multiplex PCR; TCRdb holds only in-frame clones, not every one. The sample holds around 260,000 clones, about 91% seen once. The sample comprised peripheral blood. These receptors were obtained from a person under 30 with COVID-19, enrolled during active disease.

In DNA, the CDR3 is TGTGGGACGCGAGCCGGGCAGGGGGCTCATTCACCCCTCCACTTT. Translation: CGTRAGQGAHSPLHF. The J gene is TRBJ1-6, the V gene TRBV27; the match to TRBD1 covers 8 bases. The germline gives CDR1 MNHEY, CDR2 SMNVEV (reference sequence). The CDR3 has 15 residues.

The V gene is TRBV7-9, the J gene TRBJ2-2; TRBD1 agrees at 9 bases. J gave up 2 bases and V 3 bases, and 4 bases lay outside the gene matches. The CDR3 is 16 residues long. Per germline, CDR1 SEHNR and CDR2 FQNEAQ (reference sequence). CDR3 DNA sequence: TGTGCCAGCAGCTTCCCGACAGGGGGAAACACCGGGGAGCTGTTTTTT. Protein: CASSFPTGGNTGELFF.

The chain couples TRBV7-6 to TRBJ2-1, with a possible D match to TRBD1 (6 bases). The CDR3 consists of 17 residues. Deletions cut 4 bases from V and 8 bases from J, with 24 bases between. Per germline, CDR1 SGHVS and CDR2 FNYEAQ. The CDR3 nucleotides read TGTGCCAGCAGCTCCCTTCGACAGCGGCTTTCAGGGGATGAGCAGTTCTTC. It yields the protein CASSSLRQRLSGDEQFF.

This clone has only one observation. In DNA, the CDR3 is TGTGCCAGACCGGACAGAAAGTACAATGAGCAGTTCTTC. Translating gives CARPDRKYNEQFF. The chain uses TRBV5-3 and TRBJ2-1; weak D call: TRBD1 (6 bases). TRBV5-3 counts as an open reading frame of uncertain function. The V end was cut by 7 bases, the J end by 4 bases, with 12 bases between. This CDR3 spans 13 amino acids.

This clone was detected once. The V gene is TRBV5-1, the J gene TRBJ2-3; 7 bases line up with TRBD1. With V trimmed by 4 bases and J by 0 bases, 2 bases remained unmatched. Germline CDR1 is SGHRS and CDR2 is YFSETQ. CDR3 size: 14 residues. CDR3 in amino acids: CASSGQVSTDTQYF. The DNA for the CDR3 is TGCGCCAGCAGCGGACAGGTCAGCACAGATACGCAGTATTTT.

The chain couples TRBV5-1 to TRBJ1-4; tentatively, D is TRBD1 (6 bases). V was cut by 4 bases and J by 5 bases, with 18 bases left in between. CDR3 size: 16 residues. Germline CDR1 reads SGHRS; CDR2 reads YFSETQ. This CDR3 is CASSRVSGTPNEKLFF. DNA for the CDR3: TGCGCCAGCAGCCGGGTTTCGGGGACACCAAATGAAAAACTGTTTTTT.

The chain has TRBV6-5 and TRBJ2-7; D is unresolved. The ends were cut back, 4 bases at V and 1 base at J, with 14 bases in the middle. Germline CDR1 reads MNHEY; CDR2 reads SVGAGI. The CDR3 is 15 amino acids. The CDR3 sequence is CASSFSGAKSYEQYF. The CDR3 nucleotides are TGTGCCAGCAGTTTTAGTGGAGCGAAATCCTACGAGCAGTACTTC.

As for this clone: The DNA is left out, because the CDR3 cannot be placed on it with certainty; the CDR3 is given as TCRdb lists it. The chain is built from TRBV27 and TRBJ2-7; the table's D call TRBD1 went unverified against the DNA. The germline V gene encodes CDR1 MNHEY and CDR2 SMNVEV (reference sequence). The CDR3 is 15 amino acids in total, end residues counted. The CDR3 is CASSFGEGQIYEQYF.

This clone was recorded once. This chain uses TRBV27 with TRBJ2-3; D unresolved. Trimming shortened V by 4 bases and J by 5 bases, and 19 bases separated the two germline ends. The CDR3 totals 16 residues. Germline values: CDR1 MNHEY, CDR2 SMNVEV (reference sequence). CDR3 region: CASSSSTKTPRDTQYF. The CDR3 DNA follows: TGTGCCAGCAGTTCGAGCACCAAGACTCCCAGAGATACGCAGTATTTT.

The sample holds a few counts of this clone. The gene calls are TRBV7-9 and TRBJ2-5; 9 bases line up with TRBD1. The CDR3 extends over 15 amino acids. Germline trimming cut 1 base from V and 5 bases from J; bases unmatched to any gene: 5. CDR1 and CDR2 (germline): SEHNR, FQNEAQ (reference sequence). CDR3 region: CASSLETGGRETQYF. DNA of the CDR3: TGTGCCAGCAGCTTAGAGACAGGGGGTAGGGAGACCCAGTACTTC.

The rearrangement links TRBV27 to TRBJ2-1, with a possible D match to TRBD2 (5 bases). CDR3 length equals 16 residues. Trimming took off 3 bases at V and 3 bases at J, with 15 bases between the two ends. Per germline, CDR1 MNHEY and CDR2 SMNVEV (reference sequence). The CDR3 protein is CASSFSFRDNYNEQFF. CDR3 nucleotide sequence: TGTGCCAGCAGTTTCTCATTTCGGGATAACTACAATGAGCAGTTCTTC.

This CDR3 is CASSQAPQGRGYTF. CDR3 coding DNA: TGTGCCAGCAGCCAAGCCCCGCAGGGGCGCGGCTACACCTTC. V usage is TRBV3-1 (or the pseudogene TRBV3-2) and J usage is TRBJ1-2, with a tentative D call TRBD1 (6 bases). There are 14 residues in the CDR3. Germline assignment: CDR1 LGHDT and CDR2 YNNKEL (reference sequence). With 1 base removed from V and 8 bases from J, the gap between germline ends came to 14 bases.

The chain combines TRBV7-9 with TRBJ1-2; maybe TRBD1 (6 bases). Trimming took off 5 bases at V and 7 bases at J, with 11 bases between the two ends. The CDR3 length is 12 residues. CDR1 is SEHNR, CDR2 FQNEAQ, per germline (reference sequence). CDR3 sequence reads: CASSTTGFGYTF. In DNA, the CDR3 is TGTGCCAGCAGCACCACAGGGTTTGGCTACACCTTC.

The chain has TRBV5-4 and TRBJ1-1, with 7 bases aligning to TRBD1. J was trimmed by 11 bases and V by 2 bases; bases with no gene match: 12. Germline V lookup: CDR1 SGHNT, CDR2 YYREEE (reference sequence). This CDR3 region has 14 residues. CDR3 region: CASSFGAEGAKAFF. Written as DNA, the CDR3 is TGTGCCAGCAGCTTTGGAGCCGAGGGGGCAAAGGCTTTCTTT.

The rearrangement joins TRBV4-1 to TRBJ1-4; 9 bases agree with TRBD1. The CDR3 consists of 15 residues. Germline CDR1 is MGHRA and CDR2 is YSYEKL. J gave up 7 bases and V 4 bases, and 7 bases lay outside the gene matches. CDR3 region: CASSLHGTGREKLFF. The CDR3 nucleotides read TGCGCCAGCAGCCTACACGGGACAGGGCGTGAAAAACTGTTTTTT.

The V call is TRBV5-1, the J call TRBJ2-5; 8 nucleotides match TRBD2. This CDR3 has 16 amino acids. With 1 base clipped from V and 5 bases from J, the junction kept 10 bases outside the gene matches. Looked up from germline, CDR1 is SGHRS and CDR2 is YFSETQ. The CDR3, as DNA: TGCGCCAGCAGCTTGTTCGCAGTAGGGACTAGTGAGACCCAGTACTTC. Translating it yields CASSLFAVGTSETQYF.

The V and J genes are TRBV19 and TRBJ2-1, with 8 bases lining up with TRBD2. Trimming took 6 bases from V and 6 from J; bases not matched to a gene: 4. The CDR3 has 13 amino acids. CDR1 is LNHDA and CDR2 is SQIVND in the germline V gene (reference sequence). Here the CDR3 reads CASRSGSLNEQFF. The CDR3 DNA sequence: TGTGCCAGTAGAAGCGGGAGTCTCAATGAGCAGTTCTTC.

The DNA for the CDR3 is TGTGCCAGCAGCTCTTCTCCCTGGGGGCGGGAGGGCCCAAACATTCAGTACTTC. This codes for CASSSSPWGREGPNIQYF. The rearrangement joins TRBV11-2 to TRBJ2-4, with TRBD2 identical over 9 bases. This CDR3 comprises 18 residues. The V gene's germline CDR1 is SGHAT and CDR2 FQNNGV. J gave up 6 bases and V 4 bases, and 16 bases lay outside the gene matches.

This clone was recorded once. The rearrangement uses TRBV28 and TRBJ2-3; possibly TRBD1 for D (5 bases). Trimming shortened V by 1 base and J by 0 bases, and 17 bases separated the two germline ends. The CDR3 runs to 18 residues. Germline CDR1 and CDR2: MDHEN and SYDVKM. CDR3 protein: CASSLYFQGRLSTDTQYF. Written as DNA, the CDR3 is TGTGCCAGCAGTTTATATTTCCAGGGTAGGCTTAGCACAGATACGCAGTATTTT.

This chain joins TRBV19 and TRBJ1-6; no clear D gene. V lost 5 bases and J lost 9, with 14 bases in between. CDR3 size: 14 residues. Per germline, CDR1 LNHDA and CDR2 SQIVND (reference sequence). As DNA, the CDR3 is TGTGCCAGTAGTGTTGTGGAGAATTTTTCACCCCTCCACTTT. As protein: CASSVVENFSPLHF.

The chain carries TRBV6-5 and TRBJ1-5; D ambiguous. V was trimmed by 4 bases and J by 0 bases, leaving 13 bases between them. CDR3 length: 16 amino acids. CDR1 MNHEY and CDR2 SVGAGI come from the germline V gene. The chain's CDR3 is CASSLTHRVSNQPQHF. CDR3 DNA: TGTGCCAGCAGTTTAACACACCGTGTTAGCAATCAGCCCCAGCATTTT.

Only a few counts were recorded for this clone. V gene TRBV6-1 combines with J gene TRBJ1-6, with D possibly matching TRBD1 (5 bases). The CDR3 extends over 15 amino acids. CDR1 is MNHNS and CDR2 is SASEGT in the germline V gene. The V end was cut by 1 base, the J end by 5 bases, with 9 bases between. CDR3 bases: TGTGCCAGCAGTGAAGGGGCAGGGAATAATTCACCCCTCCACTTT. Translating gives CASSEGAGNNSPLHF.

This clone appeared a single time. J is TRBJ2-1 and V is TRBV28, with D possibly TRBD1 on 6 matching bases. This CDR3 is built from 15 residues. The germline V gene encodes CDR1 MDHEN and CDR2 SYDVKM. Trimming removed 6 bases from V and 5 bases from J, with 17 bases in between. The CDR3 spells CASSSGQFGNNEQFF. In nucleotides, the CDR3 is TGTGCCAGCAGCTCTGGACAGTTTGGGAACAATGAGCAGTTCTTC.

The gene calls are TRBV11-3 and TRBJ2-3, with TRBD2 matching 15 bases. J gave up 5 bases and V 5 bases, and 5 bases lay outside the gene matches. This CDR3 is built from 16 residues. Germline V gives CDR1 SGHNT, CDR2 YENEEA. The CDR3 nucleotides read TGTGCCAGCAGCCCGGGGACTAGCGGGAGGAGAGATACGCAGTATTTT. Its translation: CASSPGTSGRRDTQYF.

The chain carries TRBV11-2 and TRBJ1-4, with D possibly matching TRBD1 (5 bases). The CDR3 has 16 residues. Germline V gene sequence: CDR1 SGHAT, CDR2 FQNNGV. V dropped 6 bases and J dropped 0 bases, with 14 bases sitting between them. The CDR3 spells CASRPRQGATNEKLFF. DNA for the CDR3: TGTGCCAGCAGACCGCGCCAGGGTGCAACTAATGAAAAACTGTTTTTT.

The chain recombines TRBV30 with TRBJ2-2, with 13 positions matching TRBD2. Trimming removed 2 bases from V and 7 bases from J; junction bases left unmatched: 4. This CDR3 contains 15 residues. The germline V gene has CDR1 GTSNPN and CDR2 SVGIG (reference sequence). The CDR3 protein is CAWSRGLAGNGELFF. In DNA, the CDR3 is TGTGCCTGGAGTAGGGGACTAGCGGGAAACGGGGAGCTGTTTTTT.

This sequence joins TRBV21-1 and TRBJ2-3; no DNA check was done on the table's D call, TRBD2. TRBV21-1 is given as a pseudogene. The CDR3 has 14 residues. The CDR3 sequence is CASSSSGGTDTQYF. Written as DNA, the CDR3 is TGTGCCAGCAGCTCTAGCGGGGGCACAGATACGCAGTATTTT.

The count of this clone is one. The J gene is TRBJ1-2, the V gene TRBV28; D might be TRBD1 (5 bases). Trimming shortened V by 2 bases and J by 8 bases, and 21 bases separated the two germline ends. CDR1 and CDR2 (germline): MDHEN, SYDVKM. This CDR3 has 16 residues. The CDR3 DNA is TGTGCCAGCAGTTTAATAACTTACAGGAATGTGGTAGGCTACACCTTC. Protein product: CASSLITYRNVVGYTF.

The gene calls are TRBV13 and TRBJ2-5; D remains ambiguous. CDR1 and CDR2 from the germline V gene are PRHDT and FYEKMQ (reference sequence). The CDR3 runs 13 residues. Trimming removed 5 bases at V and 2 bases at J, with 9 bases between. The chain's CDR3 is CASSPERQETQYF. The DNA for the CDR3 is TGTGCCAGCAGCCCCGAGAGGCAAGAGACCCAGTACTTC.

The chain employs TRBV7-6 and TRBJ2-1, with 9 bases fitting TRBD1. CDR1 and CDR2 from the germline V gene are SGHVS and FNYEAQ. The CDR3 totals 14 residues. V dropped 5 bases and J dropped 5; count of bases not matched to a gene: 4. DNA for the CDR3: TGTGCCAGCAGCAGGGGACAGGGTGACAATGAGCAGTTCTTC. Translated: CASSRGQGDNEQFF.

The V call is TRBV7-9, the J call TRBJ1-1, with 8 bases identical to TRBD1. V shed 6 bases and J 1 base; nucleotides not matched to a gene: 16. The CDR3 runs to 18 residues. Germline loops: CDR1 SEHNR, CDR2 FQNEAQ (reference sequence). As DNA, the CDR3 is TGTGCCAGCAGTCCTGGGTTGGCAGGGGGCAAAAAGAACACTGAAGCTTTCTTT. Translated, it gives CASSPGLAGGKKNTEAFF. The whole variable domain, filled in from reference TRBV7-9 and TRBJ1-1, reads DTGVSQNPRHKITKRGQNVTFRCDPISEHNRLYWYRQTLGQGPEFLTYFQNEAQLEKSRLLSDRFSAERPKGSFSTLEIQRTEQGDSAMYLCASSPGLAGGKKNTEAFFGQGTRLTVV.